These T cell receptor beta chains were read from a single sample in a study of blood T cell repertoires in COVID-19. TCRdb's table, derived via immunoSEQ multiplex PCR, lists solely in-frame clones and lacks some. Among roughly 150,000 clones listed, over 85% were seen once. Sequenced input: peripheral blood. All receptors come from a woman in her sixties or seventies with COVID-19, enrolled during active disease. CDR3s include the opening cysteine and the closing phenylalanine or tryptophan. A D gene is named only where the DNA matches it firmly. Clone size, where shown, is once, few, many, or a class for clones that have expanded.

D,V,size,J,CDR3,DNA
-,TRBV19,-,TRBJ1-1,CASSIGGVNTEAFF,TGTGCCAGTAGTATTGGAGGAGTGAACACTGAAGCTTTCTTT
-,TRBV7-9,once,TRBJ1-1,CASSLGGGAEAFF,TGTGCCAGCAGCTTAGGGGGCGGGGCTGAAGCTTTCTTT
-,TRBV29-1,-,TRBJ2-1,CSVAWGFRGRPKRKQFF,TGCAGCGTGGCTTGGGGTTTTCGGGGAAGGCCGAAACGAAAGCAGTTCTTC
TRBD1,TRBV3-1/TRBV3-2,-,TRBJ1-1,CASRQGQASAFF,TGTGCCAGCAGGCAAGGACAGGCCTCAGCTTTCTTT
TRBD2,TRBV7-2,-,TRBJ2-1,CASSSSSGGAYEQFF,TGTGCCAGCAGCTCTTCTAGCGGGGGGGCCTATGAGCAGTTCTTC
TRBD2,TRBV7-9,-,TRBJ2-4,CASSPLLAGVLAKNIQYF,TGTGCCAGCAGCCCCCTGCTAGCGGGGGTACTAGCCAAAAACATTCAGTACTTC
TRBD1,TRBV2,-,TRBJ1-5,CASTTGAQPQHF,TGTGCCAGTACGACAGGGGCTCAGCCCCAGCATTTT
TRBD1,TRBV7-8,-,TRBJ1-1,CASSLTGQGLYTEAFF,TGTGCCAGCAGCTTGACGGGACAGGGGTTGTACACTGAAGCTTTCTTT
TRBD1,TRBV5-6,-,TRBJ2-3,CASSPGGRTDTQYF,TGTGCCAGCAGCCCAGGGGGCCGCACAGATACGCAGTATTTT
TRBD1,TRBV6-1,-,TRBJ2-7,CASSEPGQGTYEQYF,TGTGCCAGCAGTGAGCCGGGACAGGGGACCTACGAGCAGTACTTC
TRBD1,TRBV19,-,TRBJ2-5,CASSIGTGTGEETQYF,TGTGCCAGTAGTATCGGTACCGGGACAGGGGAAGAGACCCAGTACTTC
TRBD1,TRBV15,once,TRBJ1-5,CATSSTGQFNQPQHF,TGTGCCACCAGCAGTACGGGACAGTTTAATCAGCCCCAGCATTTT
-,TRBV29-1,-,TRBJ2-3,CSVVWAGVTQYF,TGCAGCGTTGTATGGGCAGGTGTTACGCAGTATTTT
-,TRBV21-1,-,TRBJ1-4,CASSKKGSPGTGDEKLFF,TGTGCCAGCAGCAAAAAGGGGAGCCCCGGGACAGGGGACGAAAAACTGTTTTTT
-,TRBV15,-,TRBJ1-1,CATSREGGTEAFF,TGTGCCACCAGCAGAGAAGGGGGCACTGAAGCTTTCTTT
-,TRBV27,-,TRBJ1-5,CASSLKQGYSNQPQHF,TGTGCCAGCAGTTTAAAACAGGGATACAGCAATCAGCCCCAGCATTTT
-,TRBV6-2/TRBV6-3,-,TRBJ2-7,CASSYSKTDSEQYF,TGTGCCAGCAGTTACTCGAAGACCGACTCCGAGCAGTACTTC
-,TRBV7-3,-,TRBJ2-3,CASSLGLGGSDTQYF,TGTGCCAGCAGCTTAGGACTCGGGGGTTCAGATACGCAGTATTTT
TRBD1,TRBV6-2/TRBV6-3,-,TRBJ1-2,CASSLGQATGGYTF,TGTGCCAGCAGTTTGGGACAGGCGACGGGGGGCTACACCTTC
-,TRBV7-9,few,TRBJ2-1,CASSFRGARNNEQFF,TGTGCCAGCAGCTTCCGGGGGGCCCGCAACAATGAGCAGTTCTTC
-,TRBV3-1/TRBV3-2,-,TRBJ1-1,CASSRAQGSTEAFF,TGTGCCAGCAGCCGGGCCCAGGGGAGCACTGAAGCTTTCTTT
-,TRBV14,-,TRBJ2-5,CASSLTVETQYF,TGTGCCAGCAGTCTCACAGTGGAGACCCAGTACTTC
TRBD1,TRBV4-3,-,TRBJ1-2,CASSQDIKTGANYGYTF,TGCGCCAGCAGCCAAGATATCAAGACAGGGGCTAACTATGGCTACACCTTC
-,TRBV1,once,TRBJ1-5,CTSSQPSGLGYHQPQHF,TGCACCAGCAGCCAACCTTCAGGGTTAGGTTACCATCAGCCCCAGCATTTT
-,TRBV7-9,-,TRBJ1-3,CASSFNMWSPGSTGNTIYF,TGTGCCAGCAGCTTTAATATGTGGTCTCCAGGATCTACTGGAAACACCATATATTTT
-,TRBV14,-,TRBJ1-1,CASSRVGHTALRNTEAFF,TGTGCCAGCAGCCGGGTGGGACACACGGCCCTTCGTAACACTGAAGCTTTCTTT
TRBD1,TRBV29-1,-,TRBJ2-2,CSASGTGGTGELFF,TGCAGCGCCTCCGGGACAGGGGGAACCGGGGAGCTGTTTTTT
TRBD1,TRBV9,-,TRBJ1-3,CASSVVGQGAGNTIYF,TGTGCCAGCAGCGTAGTTGGACAGGGAGCTGGAAACACCATATATTTT
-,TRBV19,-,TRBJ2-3,CASSISGLRDTQYF,TGTGCCAGTAGTATTTCGGGGTTGAGAGATACGCAGTATTTT
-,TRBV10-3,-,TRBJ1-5,CAISESIANQPQHF,TGTGCCATCAGTGAGTCGATTGCGAATCAGCCCCAGCATTTT
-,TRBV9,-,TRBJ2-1,CASSVDLRGGNEQFF,TGTGCCAGCAGCGTAGACCTAAGAGGGGGAAACGAGCAGTTCTTC
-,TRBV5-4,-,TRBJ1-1,CASSLAGTLNTEAFF,TGTGCCAGCAGCTTGGCCGGGACTTTGAACACTGAAGCTTTCTTT
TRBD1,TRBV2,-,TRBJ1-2,CASRAGTGTYGYTF,TGTGCCAGCAGAGCCGGGACAGGGACCTATGGCTACACCTTC
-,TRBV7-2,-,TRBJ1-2,CASSVGDTYGYTF,TGTGCCAGCAGCGTAGGGGACACCTATGGCTACACCTTC
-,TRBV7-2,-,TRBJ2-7,CASSLGAGLVYEQYF,TGTGCCAGCAGCTTAGGGGCAGGGTTAGTTTACGAGCAGTACTTC
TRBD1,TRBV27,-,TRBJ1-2,CASSRGQGGGYTF,TGTGCCAGCAGCCGTGGACAGGGGGGTGGCTACACCTTC
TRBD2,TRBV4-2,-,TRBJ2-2,CASSERLAGGTDTGELFF,TGTGCCAGCAGCGAGAGACTAGCGGGGGGGACCGACACCGGGGAGCTGTTTTTT
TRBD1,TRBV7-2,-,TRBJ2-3,CASSLVLGGLRDTQYF,TGTGCCAGCAGCTTAGTTTTAGGGGGCCTGAGAGATACGCAGTATTTT
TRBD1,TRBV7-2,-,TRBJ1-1,CASRGTGGQTEAFF,TGTGCCAGCAGAGGGACAGGGGGCCAAACTGAAGCTTTCTTT
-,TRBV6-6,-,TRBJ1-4,CASSYVAGANEKLFF,TGTGCCAGCAGTTACGTGGCAGGGGCTAATGAAAAACTGTTTTTT
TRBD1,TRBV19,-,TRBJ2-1,CASSIDRGGNEQFF,TGTGCCAGTAGTATCGACAGGGGCGGGAATGAGCAGTTCTTC
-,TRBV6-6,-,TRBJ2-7,CASSYSSADNEQYF,TGTGCCAGCAGTTACTCGAGTGCAGACAACGAGCAGTACTTC
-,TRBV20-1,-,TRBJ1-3,CSARDAHTIYF,TGCAGTGCTAGAGATGCGCACACCATATATTTT
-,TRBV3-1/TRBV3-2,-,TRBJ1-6,CASSPQDASPLHF,TGTGCCAGCAGCCCCCAGGATGCTTCACCCCTCCACTTT
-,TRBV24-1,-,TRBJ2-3,CATSDPEDTQYF,TGTGCCACCAGTGACCCCGAGGATACGCAGTATTTT
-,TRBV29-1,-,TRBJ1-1,CSVDPPVLNTEAFF,TGCAGCGTTGATCCCCCAGTTCTGAACACTGAAGCTTTCTTT
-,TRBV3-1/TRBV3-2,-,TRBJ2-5,CASSQDLVPPGAQYF,TGTGCCAGCAGCCAAGACCTGGTACCCCCGGGGGCCCAGTACTTC
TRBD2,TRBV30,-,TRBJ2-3,CAWGPGGLSTDTQYF,TGTGCCTGGGGACCGGGGGGATTAAGCACAGATACGCAGTATTTT
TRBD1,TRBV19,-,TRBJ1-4,CASGYGQGLFF,TGTGCCAGTGGTTACGGACAGGGGCTGTTTTTT
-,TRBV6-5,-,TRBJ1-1,CASSQGGVVTEAFF,TGTGCCAGCAGCCAAGGGGGGGTGGTCACTGAAGCTTTCTTT
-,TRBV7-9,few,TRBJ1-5,CASSLELGQGENQPQHF,TGTGCCAGCAGCTTAGAATTGGGTCAGGGTGAAAATCAGCCCCAGCATTTT
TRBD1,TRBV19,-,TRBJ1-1,CASSTSSGQVVAFF,TGTGCCAGTAGTACCTCTTCTGGACAGGTAGTTGCTTTCTTT
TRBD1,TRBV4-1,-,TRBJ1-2,CASSLWDRGSDGYTF,TGCGCCAGCAGCTTATGGGACAGGGGGAGCGATGGCTACACCTTC